These 25 T cell receptor beta chains were all obtained from the same sample, sequenced in a study of molecular identifiers for immune sequencing clone quantification. TCRdb used MiXCR to reprocess the PCR reads, holding one entry per CDR3 protein. The sample yields 600,000 to 650,000 distinct CDR3 sequences, 15% to 20% seen once. Sequencing input: naive CD8+ T cells from blood, with Jurkat cell RNA spiked in. As to subset: FACS-sorted CD8+CD4-CCR7+CD45RA+ naive T cells. The receptors come from a human donor in good health. Some libraries in this study had Jurkat cell RNA spiked in.

The rearrangement links TRBV2 to TRBJ2-1, with D possibly being TRBD2 (6 bases). Trimming stripped 6 bases from V and 0 bases from J, with 12 bases between. The CDR3 loop spans 15 amino acids. Germline CDR1 and CDR2: SNHLY and FYNNEI. The CDR3 sequence is CASSPSVLSYNEQFF. The CDR3 DNA is TGTGCCAGCAGCCCTAGCGTCCTCTCCTACAATGAGCAGTTCTTC.

On this clonotype itself: This may be a read error: a much more frequent sequence differs by one nucleotide. The chain is built from TRBV28 and TRBJ2-3; tentatively, D is TRBD2 (6 bases). The germline gives CDR1 MDHEN, CDR2 SYDVKM. There are 15 residues in the CDR3. The CDR3 nucleotides read TGTGCCAGCATAAGGACAACCGGGACTTTAGGTACGCAGTGTTTT. Encoded protein: CASIRTTGTLGTQCF.

This clonotype was detected many times. This rearrangement joins TRBV20-1 to TRBJ2-3, with no clear D. V was pared by 5 bases and J by 0 bases, with 15 bases between. The CDR3 totals 15 residues. Germline CDR1 and CDR2: DFQATT and SNEGSKA (reference sequence). CDR3 sequence reads: CSAHSKVASTDTQYF. The CDR3 nucleotides read TGCAGTGCTCACTCCAAGGTAGCTAGCACAGATACGCAGTATTTT.

Notes on this clonotype: A much larger clone differs from this one at a single base, so this may be a read error. The chain combines TRBV6-5 with TRBJ2-5, with 8 bases lining up with TRBD2. In germline, CDR1 is MNHEY, CDR2 SVGAGI. The CDR3 is made up of 15 amino acids. J gave up 4 bases and V 2 bases, and 6 bases lay outside the gene matches. The CDR3 DNA reads TGTGCCAGCAGTTACCTTGGGACTAGAGGAGAGACCCAGTACTTC. Translation: CASSYLGTRGETQYF.

As to this clonotype: The DNA is omitted, as the CDR3 cannot be located on it reliably, and the CDR3 follows TCRdb's listing. This chain connects TRBV20-1 to TRBJ1-2. With termini counted, the CDR3 has 11 amino acids. Per the germline V gene, CDR1 is DFQATT and CDR2 is SNEGSKA (reference sequence). CDR3 protein: CRGGGPYGCTF.

In this sample, this clonotype turned up many times. The V call is TRBV11-3, the J call TRBJ2-6; D is unclear. Germline loops: CDR1 SGHNT, CDR2 YENEEA. V lost 1 base, J lost 3 bases, and 7 bases lay in between. The CDR3 contains 15 residues. The CDR3 reads CASSLVSFGANVLTF. The CDR3 bases are TGTGCCAGCAGCTTAGTAAGCTTTGGGGCCAACGTCCTGACTTTC.

Worth noting for this clonotype: A read error is possible here, since a much larger clone lies one base away. In this CDR3 the conserved last residue, phenylalanine or tryptophan, is missing, so a read error is likely. The chain recombines TRBV9 with TRBJ1-6; 8 bases line up with TRBD1. This CDR3 has 14 amino acids. Trimming at V came to 4 bases and at J to 13 bases, leaving 10 bases not matched to a gene. From germline, CDR1 is SGDLS and CDR2 YYNGEE. This CDR3 reads CASSRRGQAEPLHI. The CDR3 DNA sequence: TGTGCCAGCAGCAGGCGGGGACAGGCGGAGCCCCTCCACATT.

A remark on this clonotype: Since a much larger clone is just one base distant, this may be a read error. The chain uses TRBV20-1 and TRBJ2-7, with TRBD1 matching over 8 bases. The germline V gene has CDR1 DFQATT and CDR2 SNEGSKA (reference sequence). The CDR3 has 14 residues. CDR3 sequence (DNA): TGCGGTGCCGCCGACAGGGGAGTACCCTACGAGCAGTACTTC. Residues: CGAADRGVPYEQYF.

Comments on this clonotype: Just one base apart from a much larger clone, this may be a read error. The genes are TRBV24-1 and TRBJ2-3, with 10 positions matching TRBD1. Germline V gives CDR1 KGHDR, CDR2 SFDVKD. The CDR3 sequence is 16 residues long. V trimming: 5 bases; J trimming: 2 bases; junction bases outside the gene matches: 6. CDR3 in DNA: TGTGCCACCAGTGGACGGGACAGGGGTGACACAGATACGCAGTATTTT. This encodes CATSGRDRGDTDTQYF.

This clonotype was detected only once. Being one base from a much bigger clone, this may be a read error. The chain is built from TRBV6-1 and TRBJ1-2, with 7 bases identical to TRBD1. V was pared by 11 bases and J by 2 bases, with 8 bases of the junction left unmatched. Germline V gene data show CDR1 as MNHNS and CDR2 as SASEGT. CDR3 length: 13 residues. CDR3 loop: CAGCDRDNYGYTF. DNA for the CDR3: TGTGCCGGCTGTGACAGGGACAACTATGGCTACACCTTC.

This clonotype was seen repeatedly, ten times or more. The chain is built from TRBV4-3 and TRBJ1-1; TRBD1 matches 8 bases. The germline gives CDR1 LGHNA, CDR2 YSLEER. The CDR3 consists of 13 residues. V trimming: 7 bases; J trimming: 3 bases; junction bases outside the gene matches: 4. This CDR3 reads CASNQGAYTEAFF. Here the CDR3 DNA reads TGCGCCAGCAACCAGGGGGCCTACACTGAAGCTTTCTTT.

This clonotype has at least ten counts. The V and J genes are TRBV29-1 and TRBJ2-3; a possible D gene is TRBD1 (6 bases). With 6 bases removed from V and 7 bases from J, the gap between germline ends came to 17 bases. From germline, CDR1 is SQVTM and CDR2 ANQGSEA. The CDR3 runs 13 residues. This chain's CDR3 is CSVTASGENTQYF. The CDR3 region has the DNA TGCAGCGTCACTGCCTCAGGGGAAAATACGCAGTATTTT.

In regard to this clonotype: The junction departs from the called germline gene at one end, perhaps through a read error. For the CDR3, the DNA is TGTGCCAGCAGCTTAGAGAGGGGAGTGAACACTGAAGCCTTCTTT. Amino acid sequence: CASSLERGVNTEAFF. This chain connects TRBV7-9 to TRBJ1-1, with D possibly being TRBD1 (5 bases). Germline CDR1 and CDR2: SEHNR and FQNEAQ (reference sequence). The CDR3 covers 15 residues. Full variable domain (missing parts from reference TRBV7-9 and TRBJ1-1): DTGVSQNPRHKITKRGQNVTFRCDPISEHNRLYWYRQTLGQGPEFLTYFQNEAQLEKSRLLSDRFSAERPKGSFSTLEIQRTEQGDSAMYLCASSLERGVNTEAFFGQGTRLTVV.

On this clonotype: A much bigger clone sits one base away, suggesting this may be a read error. The CDR3 does not end in the conserved phenylalanine or tryptophan, so this is likely a read error. V is TRBV19 and J is TRBJ2-1, with D unresolved. Germline CDR1 reads LNHDA; CDR2 reads SQIVND (reference sequence). The V and J ends lost 4 bases and 2 bases respectively, with 12 bases between them. This CDR3 spans 15 amino acids. CDR3 bases: TGTGCCAGTAGTACTAACCACCCACCCTACAATGAGCAGTTCTCC. Amino acids: CASSTNHPPYNEQFS.

The table lists this clonotype with many counts. The rearrangement links TRBV7-2 to TRBJ2-7; 11 nucleotides line up with TRBD2. V shed 5 bases and J 3 bases; nucleotides not matched to a gene: 9. Per the germline V gene, CDR1 is SGHTA and CDR2 is FQGNSA. The CDR3 consists of 16 residues. CDR3 sequence reads: CASSPSPGLAVYEQYF. The CDR3 DNA reads TGTGCCAGCAGCCCCTCACCGGGACTAGCGGTCTACGAGCAGTACTTC. Looking up the rest from reference TRBV7-2 and TRBJ2-7 gives the full variable domain: GAGVSQSPSNKVTEKGKDVELRCDPISGHTALYWYRQSLGQGLEFLIYFQGNSAPDKSGLPSDRFSAERTGGSVSTLTIQRTQQEDSAVYLCASSPSPGLAVYEQYFGPGTRLTVT.

V usage is TRBV28 and J usage is TRBJ1-2; 11 positions agree with TRBD1. V gave up 3 bases and J gave up 6 bases; unmatched junction bases: 9. The CDR3 runs to 16 residues. The germline V gene has CDR1 MDHEN and CDR2 SYDVKM. The CDR3: CASSFLGQGGEDGYTF. The CDR3, as DNA: TGTGCCAGCAGTTTCTTGGGACAGGGGGGTGAAGATGGCTACACCTTC.

In the case of this clonotype: A much more abundant neighbour one base away suggests this may be a read error. The chain recombines TRBV18 with TRBJ2-3; D gene uncertain. CDR1 and CDR2 from the germline V gene are KGHSH and LQKENI. CDR3 size: 15 residues. Trimming took 6 bases from V and 0 from J, leaving 13 bases between them. This CDR3 is CASSLLECSTDTQYF. CDR3 bases: TGTGCCAGCTCCCTTCTTGAGTGTAGCACAGATACGCAGTATTTT.

CDR3 sequence reads: CSARDSGRVIPTDTQYF. DNA for the CDR3: TGCAGTGCTAGAGATTCCGGGAGGGTGATCCCCACAGATACGCAGTATTTT. The chain couples TRBV20-1 to TRBJ2-3; 8 nucleotides match TRBD2. Germline CDR1 DFQATT, CDR2 SNEGSKA (reference sequence). V shed 0 bases, J shed 2 bases, and the junction held 10 bases outside the gene matches. This CDR3 has 17 amino acids.

In its sample, this clonotype was seen a few times. This chain joins TRBV7-9 and TRBJ1-2; TRBD1 is a possible D gene (6 bases). This CDR3 is built from 13 residues. Germline V gene data show CDR1 as SEHNR and CDR2 as FQNEAQ (reference sequence). V was pared by 4 bases and J by 6 bases, with 12 bases between. DNA of the CDR3: TGTGCCAGCAGCTCTGGGGGGCGAAATGGCTACACCTTC. The encoded protein is CASSSGGRNGYTF.

V usage is TRBV25-1 and J usage is TRBJ2-3; 8 bases line up with TRBD2. The J segment lost 6 bases and the V segment lost 6 bases, leaving 14 bases of the junction unmatched. The CDR3 runs 16 residues. The germline V gene encodes CDR1 MGHDK and CDR2 SYGVNS. The CDR3 nucleotides are TGTGCCAGCAGGGGGGGACTAGTCGACCGGCCGGATACGCAGTATTTT. This translates into CASRGGLVDRPDTQYF.

This chain connects TRBV30 to TRBJ1-1; D is unclear. Looked up from germline, CDR1 is GTSNPN and CDR2 is SVGIG (reference sequence). Trimming cost V 1 base and J 4 bases, with 16 bases left between them. The CDR3 extends over 15 amino acids. The CDR3 protein is CAWSALGRLGTEAFF. The CDR3, as DNA: TGTGCCTGGAGTGCCCTGGGGAGGCTGGGCACTGAAGCTTTCTTT.

This clonotype was observed at least ten times. The V call is TRBV27, the J call TRBJ1-2; D uncertain. V was cut by 4 bases and J by 4 bases, with 10 bases left in between. The CDR3 is 13 amino acids. Germline-derived CDR1 and CDR2 are MNHEY and SMNVEV (reference sequence). CDR3 region: CASSSGLRYGYTF. As DNA, the CDR3 is TGTGCCAGCAGTTCGGGATTACGCTATGGCTACACCTTC.

A note on this clonotype: This clone may be a read error of a much larger clone one base away. This chain connects TRBV18 to TRBJ2-7, with TRBD2 matching 7 bases. The CDR3 is 15 amino acids. Germline V lookup: CDR1 KGHSH, CDR2 LQKENI. CDR3 sequence: CASPPPSSGTYEQYF. The CDR3 DNA sequence: TGTGCCAGCCCACCACCGTCTAGCGGAACCTACGAGCAGTACTTC. Full variable domain (missing parts from reference TRBV18 and TRBJ2-7): NAGVMQNPRHLVRRRGQEARLRCSPMKGHSHVYWYRQLPEEGLKFMVYLQKENIIDESGMPKERFSAEFPKEGPSILRIQQVVRGDSAAYFCASPPPSSGTYEQYFGPGTRLTVT.

There are many counts of this clonotype. V gene TRBV28 combines with J gene TRBJ2-3; maybe TRBD1 (7 bases). Germline loops: CDR1 MDHEN, CDR2 SYDVKM. V was pared by 7 bases and J by 0 bases, with 17 bases between. The CDR3 has 16 amino acids. The CDR3 bases are TGTGCCAGCACCCGACAGGGAGGTTCTAGCACAGATACGCAGTATTTT. Translating gives CASTRQGGSSTDTQYF.

This clonotype has ten or more counts. The rearrangement links TRBV27 to TRBJ2-7; the match to TRBD2 covers 12 bases. The CDR3 has 13 amino acids. Looked up from germline, CDR1 is MNHEY and CDR2 is SMNVEV (reference sequence). V lost 6 bases and J lost 7; bases outside the gene matches: 4. CDR3 coding DNA: TGTGCCAGCAGCCCGGGACTAGCGGGTGAGCAGTACTTC. Translated, it gives CASSPGLAGEQYF.